These 26 T cell receptor beta chains share one sample of origin, sequenced in a study of cytomegalovirus exposure and HLA in healthy donors. Primers included in the PCR were 60 Vbeta and 13 Jbeta primers. TCRdb's table, derived via immunoSEQ multiplex PCR, lists solely in-frame clones and lacks some. The repertoire consists of 90,000 to 150,000 clones, with about 60% occurring once and the leading ten covering 10%. Sequenced material: PBMCs. The receptors were gathered from a man aged 40-49 years in good health and CMV-seropositive.

The CDR3 DNA reads TGTGCCAGCAGTCCTGGGGGCGGCGACTACGAGCAGTACTTC. Translation gives CASSPGGGDYEQYF. V and J are TRBV9 and TRBJ2-7, with a possible D match to TRBD1 (6 bases). The CDR3 totals 14 residues. The V gene's germline CDR1 is SGDLS and CDR2 YYNGEE. The V end lost 5 bases, the J end lost 3 bases, and 15 bases lay between the germline ends.

V and J are TRBV10-3 and TRBJ2-7; 12 bases fit TRBD2. CDR3 size: 15 residues. V lost 4 bases and J lost 3; bases outside the gene matches: 4. Germline V lookup: CDR1 ENHRY, CDR2 SYGVKD. This CDR3 is CAISGLTSGSYEQYF. The CDR3 DNA follows: TGTGCCATCAGTGGCCTGACTAGCGGGAGCTACGAGCAGTACTTC.

The chain has TRBV5-1 and TRBJ1-1; no definite D call. CDR1 SGHRS and CDR2 YFSETQ come from the germline V gene. This CDR3 contains 11 residues. V was clipped by 8 bases and J by 1 base, with 6 bases between them. Here the CDR3 reads CARYRNTEAFF. The DNA for the CDR3 is TGCGCCAGATACAGGAACACTGAAGCTTTCTTT.

In this sample, this clone turned up a few times. This CDR3 reads CASSLWGDDTLRDEQYF. The CDR3 coding sequence is TGTGCCAGCAGCTTATGGGGAGACGACACGCTCCGGGACGAGCAGTACTTC. The chain employs TRBV7-8 and TRBJ2-7; possibly TRBD2 for D (5 bases). Germline CDR1 reads SGHVS; CDR2 reads FQNEAQ. V was cut by 2 bases and J by 5 bases, with 22 bases left in between. The CDR3 is made up of 17 amino acids.

This clone was seen a handful of times. V gene TRBV7-9 combines with J gene TRBJ1-4; 8 nucleotides line up with TRBD1. The CDR3 sequence is 16 residues long. The junction had 12 bases not matched to a gene; V was cut back by 4 bases and J by 8 bases. Germline CDR1 SEHNR, CDR2 FQNEAQ (reference sequence). The CDR3 loop is CASSSSRTGRGEKLFF. The CDR3 DNA follows: TGTGCCAGCAGCTCTAGCCGGACAGGGCGGGGGGAAAAACTGTTTTTT.

The chain carries TRBV6-5 and TRBJ2-7; weak D call: TRBD2 (5 bases). V was cut by 6 bases and J by 0 bases, with 15 bases left in between. Germline loops: CDR1 MNHEY, CDR2 SVGAGI. There are 15 residues in the CDR3. For the CDR3, the DNA is TGTGCCAGCAGGTCCACTAGTGCGAACTCCTACGAGCAGTACTTC. Translated: CASRSTSANSYEQYF.

The table lists this clone with a few counts. This rearrangement joins TRBV30 to TRBJ2-3; 8 bases align to TRBD2. This CDR3 is built from 15 residues. V gave up 2 bases and J gave up 2 bases; unmatched junction bases: 6. Germline V lookup: CDR1 GTSNPN, CDR2 SVGIG (reference sequence). This CDR3 is CAWSRTSLSTDTQYF. CDR3 in DNA: TGTGCCTGGAGTCGGACTAGCTTATCCACAGATACGCAGTATTTT.

V usage is TRBV6-5 and J usage is TRBJ2-2; 8 bases map to TRBD2. The length of the CDR3 is 14 residues. CDR1 and CDR2 from the germline V gene are MNHEY and SVGAGI. V shed 6 bases and J 4 bases; nucleotides not matched to a gene: 4. The CDR3 DNA reads TGTGCCAGCAGACTAGCGGTACGCACCGGGGAGCTGTTTTTT. Translated: CASRLAVRTGELFF.

This clone was detected only once. This chain connects TRBV4-2 to TRBJ1-6; possibly TRBD1 for D (6 bases). Trimming cost V 4 bases and J 5 bases, with 18 bases left between them. Germline CDR1 LGHNA, CDR2 YNFKEQ. CDR3 length equals 17 residues. CDR3 sequence: CASSLPGGGSHNSPLHF. The DNA for the CDR3 is TGTGCCAGCAGCCTACCTGGGGGGGGCAGTCATAATTCACCCCTCCACTTT.

J is TRBJ2-7 and V is TRBV5-6; TRBD2 matches at 8 bases. Germline lookup yields CDR1 SGHDT and CDR2 YYEEEE. This CDR3 is 14 amino acids long. With 4 bases clipped from V and 2 bases from J, the junction kept 5 bases outside the gene matches. The CDR3 is CASSLSGTTYEQYF. The CDR3 DNA follows: TGTGCCAGCAGCCTTAGCGGGACGACCTACGAGCAGTACTTC.

V usage is TRBV18 and J usage is TRBJ2-5; possible D gene TRBD2, 5 bases. V was cut by 0 bases and J by 4 bases, with 9 bases left in between. CDR1 KGHSH and CDR2 LQKENI come from the germline V gene. The CDR3 is made up of 14 amino acids. For the CDR3, the DNA is TGTGCCAGCTCACCACCAATCCTAGCAGAGACCCAGTACTTC. This encodes CASSPPILAETQYF.

The chain has TRBV9 and TRBJ2-1; 11 nucleotides match TRBD2. CDR3 length: 14 amino acids. CDR1 is SGDLS, CDR2 YYNGEE, per germline. V lost 2 bases, J lost 7 bases, and 2 bases stayed unmatched. CDR3 protein: CASSVSGRGNEQFF. DNA of the CDR3: TGTGCCAGCAGCGTTAGCGGGAGGGGTAATGAGCAGTTCTTC.

The chain joins TRBV27 to TRBJ2-2; the match to TRBD2 covers 7 bases. This CDR3 has 17 residues. Germline CDR1 reads MNHEY; CDR2 reads SMNVEV (reference sequence). With 8 bases clipped from V and 3 bases from J, the junction kept 15 bases outside the gene matches. The CDR3 protein is CASWEGWGGSHTGELFF. The DNA for the CDR3 is TGTGCCAGCTGGGAGGGGTGGGGGGGGAGTCACACCGGGGAGCTGTTTTTT.

This clone appeared a few times. The J gene is TRBJ1-4, the V gene TRBV5-1; TRBD1 matches at 10 bases. This CDR3 is 15 amino acids long. Germline-derived CDR1 and CDR2 are SGHRS and YFSETQ. The trim removed 4 bases at V and 8 bases at J, leaving 8 bases unmatched. The CDR3 nucleotides are TGCGCCAGCAGCAACAGACAGGGGGCAGAGGAAAAACTGTTTTTT. As protein: CASSNRQGAEEKLFF.

The CDR3 region is CASSLTGTLPGELFF. The CDR3 DNA follows: TGTGCCAGCAGTTTGACAGGGACGTTACCCGGGGAGCTGTTTTTT. The rearrangement joins TRBV27 to TRBJ2-2; TRBD1 matches 7 bases. Losses at the gene ends were 3 bases for V and 6 bases for J; bases not matched to a gene: 7. The length of the CDR3 is 15 residues. Germline V gene lookup returns CDR1 MNHEY and CDR2 SMNVEV (reference sequence).

The chain recombines TRBV2 with TRBJ1-4, with D unresolved. Trimming removed 0 bases from V and 8 bases from J, with 10 bases in between. The CDR3 sequence is 14 residues long. The germline CDR1 and CDR2 sequences are SNHLY and FYNNEI. Written as DNA, the CDR3 is TGTGCCAGCAGTGAAGCGCGAGCGGAGGAAAAACTGTTTTTT. This sequence encodes CASSEARAEEKLFF. The full variable domain, rest sourced from reference TRBV2 and TRBJ1-4, is EPEVTQTPSHQVTQMGQEVILRCVPISNHLYFYWYRQILGQKVEFLVSFYNNEISEKSEIFDDQFSVERPDGSNFTLKIRSTKLEDSAMYFCASSEARAEEKLFFGSGTQLSVL.

The genes are TRBV6-5 and TRBJ2-5; D possibly corresponds to TRBD2 (7 bases). CDR3 length equals 14 residues. The germline V and J ends were trimmed by 4 bases and 3 bases, with 12 bases remaining between them. Germline CDR1 MNHEY, CDR2 SVGAGI. In nucleotides, the CDR3 is TGTGCCAGCAGTTTCGGGGGGCACGAAGAGACCCAGTACTTC. Translating it yields CASSFGGHEETQYF.

This clone has more than one count but fewer than ten. This sequence joins TRBV16 and TRBJ1-1; unclear D gene. This CDR3 is 14 amino acids long. Germline lookup yields CDR1 KGHSY and CDR2 FQNENV. V lost 2 bases and J 1 base, leaving 8 bases between the germline ends. The CDR3 sequence is CASSQRSQNTEAFF. The CDR3, as DNA: TGTGCCAGCAGCCAACGTTCACAGAACACTGAAGCTTTCTTT.

The gene calls are TRBV28 and TRBJ2-5, with a weak D call TRBD1 (5 bases). This CDR3 spans 16 amino acids. Germline V gene data show CDR1 as MDHEN and CDR2 as SYDVKM. Trimming shortened V by 5 bases and J by 3 bases, and 19 bases separated the two germline ends. CDR3 DNA sequence: TGTGCCAGCAGTGCGGCTGGGGCAGGGAAAAAAGAGACCCAGTACTTC. Translated: CASSAAGAGKKETQYF. Supplemented by reference TRBV28 and TRBJ2-5, the full variable domain reads DVKVTQSSRYLVKRTGEKVFLECVQDMDHENMFWYRQDPGLGLRLIYFSYDVKMKEKGDIPEGYSVSREKKERFSLILESASTNQTSMYLCASSAAGAGKKETQYFGPGTRLLVL.

V is TRBV4-3 and J is TRBJ2-5, with 7 bases fitting TRBD2. The germline CDR1 and CDR2 sequences are LGHNA and YSLEER. After removal of 0 bases from V and 1 base from J, the junction contained 5 bases not matched to a gene. The CDR3 sequence is 16 residues long. The CDR3: CASSQDIGLVQETQYF. CDR3 nucleotide sequence: TGCGCCAGCAGCCAAGATATCGGACTAGTCCAAGAGACCCAGTACTTC.

This clone was counted only a few times. In the same sample, other DNA sequences code for this CDR3. The chain couples TRBV7-8 to TRBJ1-4; no definite D call. Trimming left V 0 bases short and J 4 bases short, with 15 bases between. There are 17 residues in the CDR3. Germline V CDR1 and CDR2: SGHVS, FQNEAQ. CDR3 region: CASSLAISHSLNEKLFF. CDR3 bases: TGTGCCAGCAGCTTAGCAATTTCGCACAGTCTTAATGAAAAACTGTTTTTT.

The V call is TRBV5-1, the J call TRBJ2-3; 11 positions match TRBD1. This CDR3 region has 19 residues. Germline CDR1 reads SGHRS; CDR2 reads YFSETQ. The ends lost 0 bases at V and 0 bases at J; junction bases unmatched: 9. The CDR3 spells CASSLVGQGVITSTDTQYF. The DNA of the CDR3 is TGCGCCAGCAGCTTGGTGGGACAGGGGGTAATCACTAGCACAGATACGCAGTATTTT.

The chain is built from TRBV2 and TRBJ2-7; D not certain. Germline V lookup: CDR1 SNHLY, CDR2 FYNNEI. V was shortened by 1 base and J by 1 base, with 8 bases between the two germline ends. CDR3 length equals 14 residues. CDR3 bases: TGTGCCAGCAGTGAAGGTAGCTATTCCTACGAGCAGTACTTC. This gives the protein CASSEGSYSYEQYF.

There are a few counts of this clone. V usage is TRBV21-1 and J usage is TRBJ2-7; no check of the table's D call, TRBD2, against the DNA was made. TRBV21-1 is termed a pseudogene. This CDR3 comprises 16 residues. CDR3 DNA: TGTGCCAGCACTGAGTTATTTTTAGCGGAGCCCTACGAGCAGTACTTC. This codes for CASTELFLAEPYEQYF.

The V and J genes are TRBV9 and TRBJ2-5; the match to TRBD2 covers 8 bases. The germline V gene encodes CDR1 SGDLS and CDR2 YYNGEE. The CDR3 spans 16 residues. The trim removed 0 bases at V and 2 bases at J, leaving 6 bases unmatched. The CDR3 reads CASSVVERGIQETQYF. CDR3 bases: TGTGCCAGCAGCGTAGTAGAGCGGGGGATTCAAGAGACCCAGTACTTC.

This chain connects TRBV7-3 to TRBJ2-2; no clear D. CDR3 length equals 14 residues. Trimming removed 4 bases from V and 1 base from J, with 7 bases in between. CDR1 is SGHTA and CDR2 is FQGTGA in the germline V gene. CDR3 protein: CASSYRLNTGELFF. The CDR3 DNA reads TGTGCCAGCAGCTATCGACTGAACACCGGGGAGCTGTTTTTT.